A single sample gave rise to the 20 T cell receptor beta chains below, sequenced in a study of CD8 T cells in ankylosing spondylitis. One entry per CDR3 protein, called by TCRdb with MiXCR from the 5' RACE reads. The sample contains some 180,000 distinct CDR3 sequences, 18% of which appear only once. Input material: blood, either unsorted or a sorted T cell fraction (not recorded which). These receptors originate from a male donor under 30 with ankylosing spondylitis or in good health (not recorded which).

This clonotype was seen many times. The genes are TRBV7-2 and TRBJ2-3; D unclear. Trimming cost V 6 bases and J 0 bases, with 16 bases left between them. Looked up from germline, CDR1 is SGHTA and CDR2 is FQGNSA. This CDR3 region has 16 residues. This CDR3 reads CASRKSSAASTDTQYF. The CDR3 DNA reads TGTGCCAGCAGAAAAAGTTCTGCGGCTAGCACAGATACGCAGTATTTT.

The table lists this clonotype with many counts. This chain joins TRBV19 and TRBJ1-1, with D possibly being TRBD1 (5 bases). Trimming left V 4 bases short and J 1 base short, with 10 bases between. Germline values: CDR1 LNHDA, CDR2 SQIVND (reference sequence). CDR3 length: 14 amino acids. The CDR3 nucleotides are TGTGCCAGTAGTAATCGGGACGGGAACACTGAAGCTTTCTTT. Translated: CASSNRDGNTEAFF.

As concerns this clonotype: A read error may be the cause here, since a much bigger clone is one base away. The chain links TRBV3-1 to TRBJ1-1; a possible D gene is TRBD1 (5 bases). The ends were cut back, 4 bases at V and 1 base at J, with 7 bases in the middle. In germline, CDR1 is LGHDT, CDR2 YNNKEL (reference sequence). The CDR3 has 13 residues. The CDR3 nucleotides read TGTGCCAGCAGCCCGACAGCGAACACTGAAGCTTTCTTT. This sequence encodes CASSPTANTEAFF.

V and J are TRBV20-1 and TRBJ2-1; 9 nucleotides align to TRBD2. This CDR3 contains 14 residues. V lost 3 bases to trimming and J lost 4 bases; unmatched junction nucleotides: 4. Germline V CDR1 and CDR2: DFQATT, SNEGSKA (reference sequence). The CDR3 spells CSAREGLAYNEQFF. The CDR3 region has the DNA TGCAGTGCTAGGGAGGGACTAGCTTACAATGAGCAGTTCTTC.

J is TRBJ1-1 and V is TRBV29-1; D unclear. Per the germline V gene, CDR1 is SQVTM and CDR2 is ANQGSEA. This CDR3 comprises 14 residues. Trimming removed 5 bases from V and 1 base from J, with 14 bases in between. DNA for the CDR3: TGCAGCGTTTCTGGGAGTAGTTCGAACACTGAAGCTTTCTTT. Its protein product is CSVSGSSSNTEAFF.

This clonotype was recorded at least ten times. This sequence joins TRBV20-1 and TRBJ2-5; 7 positions agree with TRBD2. Trimming removed 0 bases from V and 8 bases from J; junction bases left unmatched: 12. The CDR3 sequence is 15 residues long. Germline CDR1 reads DFQATT; CDR2 reads SNEGSKA (reference sequence). The CDR3 is CSARDKTSHLGTQYF. The DNA for the CDR3 is TGCAGTGCTAGAGACAAGACTAGCCACCTTGGTACCCAGTACTTC.

In this sample, this clonotype turned up many times. The chain is built from TRBV7-9 and TRBJ2-7; tentative D call: TRBD1 (5 bases). Trimming stripped 4 bases from V and 3 bases from J, with 10 bases between. The CDR3 covers 13 residues. Germline V gives CDR1 SEHNR, CDR2 FQNEAQ (reference sequence). CDR3 loop: CASSSQGNYEQYV. Here the CDR3 DNA reads TGTGCCAGCAGCTCGCAGGGAAACTACGAGCAGTACGTC.

In this sample, this clonotype turned up many times. The rearrangement links TRBV6-6 to TRBJ1-5, with a tentative D call TRBD1 (5 bases). Germline CDR1 is MNHNY and CDR2 is SVGAGI (reference sequence). The CDR3 contains 16 residues. Trimming removed 0 bases at V and 4 bases at J, with 13 bases between. CDR3 coding DNA: TGTGCCAGCAGTTACTCGGGGGGAGGTCGGAATCAGCCCCAGCATTTT. Translated, it gives CASSYSGGGRNQPQHF.

This clonotype has at least ten counts. This rearrangement joins TRBV18 to TRBJ2-3, with 10 bases matching TRBD1. Per germline, CDR1 KGHSH and CDR2 LQKENI. Trimming took 0 bases from V and 0 from J; bases not matched to a gene: 6. This CDR3 has 18 amino acids. CDR3 coding DNA: TGTGCCAGCTCACCACCCACCGGGACAGGGGCTAGCACAGATACGCAGTATTTT. As protein: CASSPPTGTGASTDTQYF.

There are many counts of this clonotype. The chain carries TRBV2 and TRBJ2-1, with 10 bases lining up with TRBD1. CDR1 SNHLY and CDR2 FYNNEI come from the germline V gene. The CDR3 loop spans 15 amino acids. V lost 5 bases and J lost 8; bases outside the gene matches: 9. CDR3 region: CASSRRTGGIDEQFF. CDR3 DNA: TGTGCCAGCAGTAGACGGACAGGGGGTATCGATGAGCAGTTCTTC.

The chain employs TRBV6-5 and TRBJ2-7; a possible D gene is TRBD1 (6 bases). Germline loops: CDR1 MNHEY, CDR2 SVGAGI. This CDR3 has 16 residues. Deletions cut 6 bases from V and 2 bases from J, with 20 bases between. Written as DNA, the CDR3 is TGTGCCAGCAGCCTCGCCGGGACACCGAATACCTACGAGCAGTACTTC. It codes for CASSLAGTPNTYEQYF.

This clonotype was observed many times. The chain joins TRBV6-6 to TRBJ2-7; a weak D match, TRBD1 (5 bases). Germline CDR1 is MNHNY and CDR2 is SVGAGI (reference sequence). The CDR3 has 15 amino acids. V lost 0 bases, J lost 4 bases, and 13 bases lay in between. The CDR3 is CASSYSGRAEYEQYV. CDR3 bases: TGTGCCAGCAGTTACTCCGGCAGGGCGGAGTACGAGCAGTACGTC.

This clonotype has a count of ten or more. The chain employs TRBV28 and TRBJ1-1, with D uncertain. This CDR3 has 14 residues. Trimming took 2 bases from V and 7 from J, leaving 14 bases between them. Germline V gives CDR1 MDHEN, CDR2 SYDVKM. Written as DNA, the CDR3 is TGTGCCAGCAGTTTACCCGCTCAGAGCTTTGAAGCTTTCTTT. Translated, it gives CASSLPAQSFEAFF. The full variable domain, with the rest looked up from reference TRBV28 and TRBJ1-1, is DVKVTQSSRYLVKRTGEKVFLECVQDMDHENMFWYRQDPGLGLRLIYFSYDVKMKEKGDIPEGYSVSREKKERFSLILESASTNQTSMYLCASSLPAQSFEAFFGQGTRLTVV.

This clonotype was counted ten times or more. The rearrangement links TRBV18 to TRBJ2-6; TRBD2 might be the D (6 bases). This CDR3 is 17 amino acids long. Germline V CDR1 and CDR2: KGHSH, LQKENI. V was shortened by 2 bases and J by 4 bases, with 15 bases between the two germline ends. CDR3 sequence reads: CASSPLFGGAGANVLTF. CDR3 DNA: TGTGCCAGCTCACCATTGTTTGGCGGGGCCGGGGCCAACGTCCTGACTTTC.

The chain joins TRBV20-1 to TRBJ2-1, with D hard to call. Germline V gene data show CDR1 as DFQATT and CDR2 as SNEGSKA (reference sequence). V shed 5 bases and J shed 4 bases, with 6 bases lying between them. This CDR3 contains 11 residues. The CDR3 loop is CSAAEYNEQFF. CDR3 coding DNA: TGCAGTGCTGCTGAGTACAATGAGCAGTTCTTC.

This clonotype was found many times. The chain couples TRBV20-1 to TRBJ1-2; D is uncertain. Germline V gene data show CDR1 as DFQATT and CDR2 as SNEGSKA (reference sequence). Trimming left V 4 bases short and J 3 bases short, with 9 bases between. This CDR3 is built from 12 residues. CDR3 sequence: CSATWEDYGYTF. The CDR3 region has the DNA TGCAGTGCTACCTGGGAGGACTATGGCTACACCTTC.

This clonotype was seen repeatedly, ten times or more. This chain connects TRBV10-3 to TRBJ2-3; possibly TRBD2 for D (5 bases). Per germline, CDR1 ENHRY and CDR2 SYGVKD. The length of the CDR3 is 14 residues. V dropped 7 bases and J dropped 6 bases, with 17 bases sitting between them. The CDR3 nucleotides read TGTGCCATCATGGCTCTCGCGGGTTGGGATACGCAGTATTTT. Protein sequence: CAIMALAGWDTQYF.

The chain couples TRBV4-1 to TRBJ1-1; a possible D gene is TRBD1 (5 bases). With 1 base removed from V and 7 bases from J, the gap between germline ends came to 13 bases. The CDR3 totals 14 residues. CDR1 and CDR2 from the germline V gene are MGHRA and YSYEKL. The CDR3 DNA is TGCGCCAGCAGCCAAGGAAGGGGTCCGAGTGAAGCTTTCTTT. Amino acids: CASSQGRGPSEAFF.

This clonotype was counted ten times or more. The chain employs TRBV15 and TRBJ2-1; TRBD2 matches at 12 bases. The germline V gene encodes CDR1 LNHNV and CDR2 YYDKDF (reference sequence). V lost 0 bases, J lost 8 bases, and 5 bases stayed unmatched. The CDR3 runs to 16 residues. The CDR3 protein is CATSRERLAGAYEQFF. Written as DNA, the CDR3 is TGTGCCACCAGCAGAGAAAGACTAGCGGGAGCCTATGAGCAGTTCTTC. Full variable domain (remainder filled in from reference TRBV15 and TRBJ2-1): DAMVIQNPRYQVTQFGKPVTLSCSQTLNHNVMYWYQQKSSQAPKLLFHYYDKDFNNEADTPDNFQSRRPNTSFCFLDIRSPGLGDTAMYLCATSRERLAGAYEQFFGPGTRLTVL.

The CDR3 DNA reads TGCAGCGTTTTTGGATACAGGGGGGTGACGAATGAGCAGTTCTTC. It codes for CSVFGYRGVTNEQFF. The chain carries TRBV29-1 and TRBJ2-1; 8 positions agree with TRBD1. Trimming at V came to 5 bases and at J to 7 bases, leaving 13 bases not matched to a gene. CDR1 and CDR2 (germline): SQVTM, ANQGSEA. CDR3 length: 15 amino acids.